The 14 T cell receptor beta chains listed next were all sequenced from one sample in a study of vaccination and CD4 T cells after COVID-19. These receptors have no identified antigens. At the Johns Hopkins FTIC core, DNA taken from cultured CD4+ T cells was sequenced by way of the Oncomine TCR Beta short-read assay. TCRdb re-analysed the PCR reads in MiXCR, keeping a single row per CDR3 protein. This sample has about 18,000 distinct CDR3 sequences, with 43% found just once. Treatment specified: approximately nine-day PBMC culture with coronavirus spike peptide pools or control peptides (ViraFEST assay). Sequences were derived from CD4+ T cells from blood, cultured in vitro, sampled after SARS-CoV-2 vaccination. The receptors here all came from a human donor who had recovered from COVID-19.

The chain's CDR3 is CASRDRGTGELFF. CDR3 in DNA: TGTGCCAGTAGAGACAGGGGAACCGGGGAGCTGTTTTTT. The gene calls are TRBV19 and TRBJ2-2, with 8 bases lining up with TRBD1. The trim removed 6 bases at V and 5 bases at J, leaving 2 bases unmatched. The CDR3 length is 13 residues. Germline values: CDR1 LNHDA, CDR2 SQIVND (reference sequence).

This clonotype appeared a few times. This chain joins TRBV6-1 and TRBJ2-1; D perhaps matches TRBD1 (6 bases). The CDR3 covers 14 residues. Trimming left V 0 bases short and J 8 bases short, with 11 bases between. CDR1 is MNHNS, CDR2 SASEGT, per germline. The CDR3 protein is CASSEASRGHEQFF. In nucleotides, the CDR3 is TGTGCCAGCAGTGAAGCCTCCAGGGGCCATGAGCAGTTCTTC.

The gene calls are TRBV7-2 and TRBJ2-1, with D hard to call. Trimming cost V 2 bases and J 12 bases, with 20 bases left between them. The germline V gene has CDR1 SGHTA and CDR2 FQGNSA. This CDR3 contains 15 residues. CDR3 coding DNA: TGTGCCAGCAGCTTAACGGTCGGACCTTCCTTGGGGCAGTTCTTC. Translated: CASSLTVGPSLGQFF.

The chain combines TRBV10-3 with TRBJ1-1; D is possibly TRBD1 (5 bases). With 9 bases removed from V and 2 bases from J, the gap between germline ends came to 10 bases. In germline, CDR1 is ENHRY, CDR2 SYGVKD. The CDR3 consists of 12 residues. The CDR3 here is CAIRGDNTEAFF. As DNA, the CDR3 is TGTGCCATACGAGGGGATAACACTGAAGCTTTCTTT.

The rearrangement uses TRBV20-1 and TRBJ2-5, with a tentative D call TRBD1 (5 bases). Germline V CDR1 and CDR2: DFQATT, SNEGSKA (reference sequence). V lost 5 bases and J lost 5, with 12 bases in between. This CDR3 is 12 amino acids long. CDR3 sequence reads: CSAPRASETQYF. The CDR3 DNA sequence: TGCAGTGCTCCCAGGGCGTCTGAGACCCAGTACTTC.

Only a few counts were recorded for this clonotype. V and J are TRBV27 and TRBJ2-7; the match to TRBD2 covers 13 bases. The CDR3 is 15 amino acids. The J segment lost 1 base and the V segment lost 6 bases, leaving 3 bases of the junction unmatched. Looked up from germline, CDR1 is MNHEY and CDR2 is SMNVEV (reference sequence). As DNA, the CDR3 is TGTGCCAGCAGGAGACTAGCGGGAGGATCCTACGAGCAGTACTTC. Protein: CASRRLAGGSYEQYF.

This clonotype occurred a few times. CDR3 in DNA: TGTGCCAGCAGTTTACCTAGGGGGTATGGCAATCAGCCCCAGCATTTT. Protein sequence: CASSLPRGYGNQPQHF. V gene TRBV28 combines with J gene TRBJ1-5; weak D call: TRBD1 (6 bases). Per the germline V gene, CDR1 is MDHEN and CDR2 is SYDVKM. Trimming removed 2 bases at V and 2 bases at J, with 13 bases between. This CDR3 has 16 amino acids.

The rearrangement joins TRBV11-2 to TRBJ1-2; D not resolved. The CDR3 has 15 amino acids. Germline CDR1 reads SGHAT; CDR2 reads FQNNGV. The V and J ends lost 0 bases and 3 bases respectively, with 11 bases between them. The CDR3 sequence is CASSLDAGFDYGYTF. Written as DNA, the CDR3 is TGTGCCAGCAGCTTAGATGCTGGATTCGACTATGGCTACACCTTC. The complete variable domain, with remaining parts taken from reference TRBV11-2 and TRBJ1-2, reads EAGVAQSPRYKIIEKRQSVAFWCNPISGHATLYWYQQILGQGPKLLIQFQNNGVVDDSQLPKDRFSAERLKGVDSTLKIQPAKLEDSAVYLCASSLDAGFDYGYTFGSGTRLTVV.

This clonotype was recorded only once. The rearrangement links TRBV4-3 to TRBJ2-7, with 8 bases aligning to TRBD2. Germline CDR1 is LGHNA and CDR2 is YSLEER. Unmatched junction bases numbered 12, after V lost 5 bases and J lost 6 bases. CDR3 length equals 15 residues. Written as DNA, the CDR3 is TGCGCCAGCAGCTCCTCCCTAGCGGGTTCCCGCGAGCAGTACTTC. Amino acids: CASSSSLAGSREQYF.

This clonotype showed up just a few times. The chain joins TRBV20-1 to TRBJ1-6; 7 positions match TRBD1. CDR1 DFQATT and CDR2 SNEGSKA come from the germline V gene (reference sequence). V shed 2 bases, J shed 10 bases, and the junction held 8 bases outside the gene matches. The CDR3 extends over 14 amino acids. CDR3 region: CSARFTGADSPLHF. CDR3 DNA: TGCAGTGCTAGATTCACAGGGGCGGACTCACCCCTCCACTTT.

The CDR3 region has the DNA TGTGCCAGCAGCTTATCGGATGGACAGGATAAAGCTTTCTTT. It is translated as CASSLSDGQDKAFF. The V gene is TRBV7-9, the J gene TRBJ1-1; 7 bases are shared with TRBD1. The CDR3 runs to 14 residues. V shed 2 bases, J shed 9 bases, and the junction held 9 bases outside the gene matches. Germline loops: CDR1 SEHNR, CDR2 FQNEAQ (reference sequence). Drawing the rest from reference TRBV7-9 and TRBJ1-1, the complete variable domain is DTGVSQNPRHKITKRGQNVTFRCDPISEHNRLYWYRQTLGQGPEFLTYFQNEAQLEKSRLLSDRFSAERPKGSFSTLEIQRTEQGDSAMYLCASSLSDGQDKAFFGQGTRLTVV.

The gene calls are TRBV7-9 and TRBJ1-4, with TRBD1 as a possible D gene (5 bases). This CDR3 contains 13 residues. Trimming removed 6 bases from V and 8 bases from J, with 13 bases in between. Germline CDR1 reads SEHNR; CDR2 reads FQNEAQ (reference sequence). In DNA form, the CDR3 reads TGTGCCAGCAGTTGGAGGGGAACCGAAAAACTGTTTTTT. As protein: CASSWRGTEKLFF.

V is TRBV5-4 and J is TRBJ2-1; D perhaps matches TRBD1 (6 bases). CDR3 length equals 12 residues. V gave up 4 bases and J gave up 10 bases, with 12 bases separating them. Germline CDR1 reads SGHNT; CDR2 reads YYREEE (reference sequence). CDR3 sequence: CASSNTGREQFF. In DNA, the CDR3 is TGTGCCAGCAGCAATACAGGGAGAGAGCAGTTCTTC.

The chain carries TRBV6-1 and TRBJ2-3; D remains unclear. Trimming stripped 3 bases from V and 3 bases from J, with 13 bases between. Germline CDR1 MNHNS, CDR2 SASEGT. The CDR3 spans 15 residues. CDR3 nucleotide sequence: TGTGCCAGCAGTGAGGCTCCCGGAGTTACAGATACGCAGTATTTT. It specifies CASSEAPGVTDTQYF.